Here is one T cell receptor beta chain with its context. No antigen is known for it. Germline V gene data show CDR1 as MNHNS and CDR2 as SASEGT. This CDR3 spans 15 amino acids. After removal of 7 bases from V and 4 bases from J, the junction contained 8 bases not matched to a gene. The sample is drawn from a study of cytomegalovirus exposure and HLA in healthy donors. General study results and limits: Most observed TCR sequences were rare, whereas some public TCRs were detected in many donors.

The PCR had 60 Vbeta and 13 Jbeta primers. Clones were read by immunoSEQ multiplex PCR, and TCRdb kept only the in-frame ones, dropping some. The sample shows 99,000 or so clones, around 63% of them seen only once. The specimen was PBMCs. The chain links TRBV6-1 to TRBJ1-5, with 9 bases aligning to TRBD1. This TCR derives from a man younger than 45 in good health and CMV-seronegative. DNA for the CDR3: TGTGCCAGCACCCTGCGACAGGGGGGGAATCAGCCCCAGCATTTT. This translates into CASTLRQGGNQPQHF.